Sequencing of this T cell receptor (beta chain) was carried out in a study of monozygotic twins with inflammatory bowel disease. As to this clonotype: Its antigen remains unknown.

Per donor, approximately 2.5 ml of blood was collected and frozen. Eight reactions per sample, run separately, yielded cDNA. TCRdb processed the 5' RACE reads again and assigns one entry to each CDR3 protein, with no DNA. Across fewer than 350,000 distinct CDR3 sequences, the top ten clones capture 2% of the sample. The study's findings and limits: Healthy twins showed more clonotype sharing with others than IBD patients, especially patients with disease activity.

Germline V gene data show CDR1 as LNHNV and CDR2 as YYDKDF (reference sequence). CDR3 size: 15 residues. Sequenced sample: blood. The rearrangement uses TRBV15 and TRBJ2-1; TCRdb designates TRBD2, a call that cannot be tested without DNA. The sequence was obtained from a human donor with ulcerative colitis or Crohn's disease, or a healthy co-twin of an affected twin (not recorded which). CDR3 sequence: CATSRPAGRSNEQFF.